The clone carrying this TCR beta chain has just one count. Its antigen is as yet unknown. The record originates from a study of shared clonotypes between healthy human individuals. Study results and limitations: For naive CD4 cells, approximately 4.8% of clonotypes were shared across a handful of donors.

Original analysis: ImmunoSEQ yielded junction-only sequences lacking quality scores, so filtering differed. Using immunoSEQ multiplex PCR, the repertoire was profiled, and TCRdb retains in-frame clones only, with some absent. D and trimming come from the DNA, and the V and J calls and clone size come from that table. Altogether 400,000 or so clones are present, around 96% being singletons, with the ten largest covering 0.25% to 0.35%. The CDR3 loop spans 16 amino acids. CDR1 is MNHEY and CDR2 is SVGAGI in the germline V gene. Deletions cut 0 bases from V and 2 bases from J, with 11 bases between. Among the donors, all were Caucasian adults who lived in Nashville, Tennessee. The CD8 memory sample joined CD45RO+ cells and CCR7-negative CD45RA+ cells.

The V call is TRBV6-5, the J call TRBJ1-3; unclear D gene. The receptor was isolated from a man between 25 and 39 years old in good health. The sample consisted of memory CD8+ T cells sorted from blood. As to subset: CD45RO+ cells pooled with CCR7-negative TemRA cells. CDR3 DNA: TGTGCCAGCAGTTACTCGAGTGCCGGGACTGGAAACACCATATATTTT. Residues: CASSYSSAGTGNTIYF.